This passage covers 22 T cell receptor beta chains from one sample sequenced in a study of long-term antiretroviral therapy in people with HIV. At the survey level, the v3.0 immunoSEQ assay was run. Repertoires were generated with immunoSEQ multiplex PCR, while TCRdb's copy carries only in-frame clones and drops some. The sample includes under 45,000 clones, 80% to 90% of them seen just once. The specimen was unsorted PBMCs, collected 1.2 years after starting antiretroviral therapy. The source of these receptors is a woman aged 50 to 65 with HIV.

The chain combines TRBV19 with TRBJ2-2; 8 nucleotides match TRBD2. Germline trimming cut 1 base from V and 4 bases from J; bases unmatched to any gene: 8. Per the germline V gene, CDR1 is LNHDA and CDR2 is SQIVND (reference sequence). This CDR3 is 17 amino acids long. CDR3 loop: CASSIVPAGVGTGELFF. CDR3 DNA: TGTGCCAGTAGTATAGTCCCAGCGGGGGTGGGCACCGGGGAGCTGTTTTTT.

The chain uses TRBV11-1 and TRBJ2-1; D is uncertain. Looked up from germline, CDR1 is SGHAT and CDR2 is FQDESV (reference sequence). Trimming pared 4 bases from V and 9 bases from J, leaving 10 bases between. CDR3 length: 12 residues. CDR3 nucleotide sequence: TGTGCCAGCAGCTCGGGTTGGAGTGAGCAGTTCTTC. Its translation: CASSSGWSEQFF.

V and J are TRBV5-6 and TRBJ2-3; 8 bases are shared with TRBD1. In germline, CDR1 is SGHDT, CDR2 YYEEEE. The CDR3 is 14 residues long. J gave up 2 bases and V 4 bases, and 3 bases lay outside the gene matches. CDR3 nucleotides: TGTGCCAGCAGCGCGACAGGGGCCACAGATACGCAGTATTTT. Translating it yields CASSATGATDTQYF. Looking up the rest from reference TRBV5-6 and TRBJ2-3 gives the full variable domain: DAGVTQSPTHLIKTRGQQVTLRCSPKSGHDTVSWYQQALGQGPQFIFQYYEEEERQRGNFPDRFSGHQFPNYSSELNVNALLLGDSALYLCASSATGATDTQYFGPGTRLTVL.

V usage is TRBV4-2 and J usage is TRBJ2-3; D is undetermined. V lost 1 base and J 4 bases, leaving 3 bases between the germline ends. CDR3 length equals 12 residues. CDR1 and CDR2 from the germline V gene are LGHNA and YNFKEQ. In DNA form, the CDR3 reads TGTGCCAGCAGCCAAGGTCCAGATACGCAGTATTTT. This translates into CASSQGPDTQYF.

The rearrangement links TRBV18 to TRBJ2-2; D gene uncertain. Germline V gene data show CDR1 as KGHSH and CDR2 as LQKENI. CDR3 length: 18 amino acids. Trimming cost V 6 bases and J 4 bases, with 24 bases left between them. Here the CDR3 reads CASSPQRSLLLPTGELFF. The CDR3 DNA sequence: TGTGCCAGCTCCCCGCAAAGGTCCCTCTTACTACCCACCGGGGAGCTGTTTTTT.

The chain is built from TRBV19 and TRBJ1-3; D uncertain. CDR3 size: 14 residues. The germline V and J ends were trimmed by 8 bases and 1 base, with 12 bases remaining between them. CDR1 is LNHDA, CDR2 SQIVND, per germline (reference sequence). CDR3 amino acids: CASRKKGSGNTIYF. Here the CDR3 DNA reads TGTGCCAGTCGAAAGAAGGGATCTGGAAACACCATATATTTT.

CDR3 sequence reads: CASSDPDRGRNYGYTF. The CDR3, as DNA: TGTGCCAGCAGTGACCCCGACAGGGGACGAAACTATGGCTACACCTTC. The J gene is TRBJ1-2, the V gene TRBV25-1, with TRBD1 matching over 8 bases. This CDR3 comprises 16 residues. Germline assignment: CDR1 MGHDK and CDR2 SYGVNS. J gave up 2 bases and V 3 bases, and 8 bases lay outside the gene matches.

The rearrangement joins TRBV2 to TRBJ2-3; 12 positions agree with TRBD1. The CDR3 sequence is 15 residues long. Losses at the gene ends were 0 bases for V and 8 bases for J; bases not matched to a gene: 3. Germline loops: CDR1 SNHLY, CDR2 FYNNEI. This chain's CDR3 is CASSEAGQGAGTQYF. The CDR3 nucleotides are TGTGCCAGCAGTGAAGCGGGACAGGGGGCGGGTACGCAGTATTTT.

This rearrangement joins TRBV6-6 to TRBJ2-7; no firm D call. CDR3 size: 16 residues. From germline, CDR1 is MNHNY and CDR2 SVGAGI (reference sequence). V lost 0 bases, J lost 0 bases, and 12 bases lay in between. The CDR3 DNA is TGTGCCAGCAGTTACTCGCCGGGCCTGGGCTCCTACGAGCAGTACTTC. Its translation is CASSYSPGLGSYEQYF.

This clone was seen only once. The chain combines TRBV5-1 with TRBJ2-7; 9 bases fit TRBD1. The V and J ends lost 4 bases and 3 bases, in that order; junction bases with no gene match: 8. The CDR3 totals 15 residues. Germline CDR1 reads SGHRS; CDR2 reads YFSETQ. The CDR3 loop is CASSATGTGNYEQYF. The CDR3 region has the DNA TGCGCCAGCAGCGCAACCGGGACAGGGAACTACGAGCAGTACTTC. Full variable domain (outside the CDR3, taken from reference TRBV5-1 and TRBJ2-7): KAGVTQTPRYLIKTRGQQVTLSCSPISGHRSVSWYQQTPGQGLQFLFEYFSETQRNKGNFPGRFSGRQFSNSRSEMNVSTLELGDSALYLCASSATGTGNYEQYFGPGTRLTVT.

The chain recombines TRBV6-5 with TRBJ1-1; 9 bases agree with TRBD1. V was clipped by 7 bases and J by 12 bases; unmatched bases: 9. The V gene's germline CDR1 is MNHEY and CDR2 SVGAGI. The CDR3 has 12 amino acids. CDR3 loop: CASTFPGQGSFF. CDR3 bases: TGTGCCAGCACCTTCCCGGGACAGGGTTCTTTCTTT.

The rearrangement joins TRBV5-4 to TRBJ1-2; 8 bases agree with TRBD1. V gave up 4 bases and J gave up 0 bases; unmatched junction bases: 8. Germline V gene sequence: CDR1 SGHNT, CDR2 YYREEE (reference sequence). The CDR3 loop spans 16 amino acids. The DNA for the CDR3 is TGTGCCAGCAGCACCGGACAGGGCCCCCCTAACTATGGCTACACCTTC. It specifies CASSTGQGPPNYGYTF.

This sequence joins TRBV2 and TRBJ2-7, with 7 nucleotides matching TRBD1. This CDR3 contains 13 residues. With 7 bases clipped from V and 6 bases from J, the junction kept 9 bases outside the gene matches. Per the germline V gene, CDR1 is SNHLY and CDR2 is FYNNEI. DNA of the CDR3: TGTGCCAGCATCTATAGGGCAGGGGGCGAGCAGTACTTC. As protein: CASIYRAGGEQYF.

The rearrangement joins TRBV7-9 to TRBJ2-3; 7 bases are a match to TRBD2. The CDR3 covers 18 residues. Germline V gene data show CDR1 as SEHNR and CDR2 as FQNEAQ (reference sequence). V lost 5 bases, J lost 1 base, and 15 bases stayed unmatched. The CDR3 loop is CASSTTVAAGDRTDTQYF. DNA for the CDR3: TGTGCCAGCAGCACGACCGTTGCGGCGGGGGACCGCACAGATACGCAGTATTTT.

This chain links TRBV10-3 with TRBJ1-1, with 9 positions matching TRBD1. V was pared by 8 bases and J by 4 bases, with 8 bases of the junction left unmatched. Germline CDR1 reads ENHRY; CDR2 reads SYGVKD. The CDR3 spans 14 residues. In DNA, the CDR3 is TGTGCCATCGGTATTGGGACAGGGATCACTGAAGCTTTCTTT. It is translated as CAIGIGTGITEAFF.

In this sample, this clone turned up once. This sequence joins TRBV15 and TRBJ2-5, with a tentative D call TRBD2 (5 bases). V was clipped by 1 base and J by 3 bases, with 9 bases between them. This CDR3 contains 14 residues. The germline V gene encodes CDR1 LNHNV and CDR2 YYDKDF (reference sequence). The CDR3: CATSRVAGKETQYF. CDR3 coding DNA: TGTGCCACCAGCAGAGTGGCCGGGAAAGAGACCCAGTACTTC.

The genes are TRBV7-9 and TRBJ1-4; no clear D gene. Per germline, CDR1 SEHNR and CDR2 FQNEAQ (reference sequence). V dropped 0 bases and J dropped 4 bases, with 6 bases sitting between them. The CDR3 has 14 amino acids. The CDR3 sequence is CASSLAAGNEKLFF. For the CDR3, the DNA is TGTGCCAGCAGCTTAGCGGCCGGTAATGAAAAACTGTTTTTT.

The chain links TRBV6-1 to TRBJ2-7; no firm D call. CDR1 and CDR2 from the germline V gene are MNHNS and SASEGT. The CDR3 runs to 15 residues. The V end lost 2 bases, the J end lost 2 bases, and 13 bases lay between the germline ends. CDR3 loop: CASSEPGRAPYEQYF. Here the CDR3 DNA reads TGTGCCAGCAGTGAACCTGGCCGTGCGCCCTACGAGCAGTACTTC.

The chain joins TRBV2 to TRBJ2-1; the D is unclear. The CDR3 totals 15 residues. CDR1 SNHLY and CDR2 FYNNEI come from the germline V gene. Trimming stripped 1 base from V and 3 bases from J, with 10 bases between. The CDR3 DNA reads TGTGCCAGCAGTGAAGGCAGCTTTGTCTACAATGAGCAGTTCTTC. Its protein is CASSEGSFVYNEQFF.

The chain has TRBV5-4 and TRBJ1-3; 7 nucleotides align to TRBD1. This CDR3 region has 16 residues. Germline-derived CDR1 and CDR2 are SGHNT and YYREEE (reference sequence). After removal of 4 bases from V and 2 bases from J, the junction contained 9 bases not matched to a gene. The DNA for the CDR3 is TGTGCCAGCAGCACCCAGGGGGGAGGAACTGGAAACACCATATATTTT. Its protein is CASSTQGGGTGNTIYF.

The chain recombines TRBV9 with TRBJ2-1, with D possibly being TRBD1 or TRBD2 (5 bases each). Germline values: CDR1 SGDLS, CDR2 YYNGEE. The CDR3 spans 14 residues. V was cut by 0 bases and J by 12 bases, with 16 bases left in between. The CDR3 nucleotides read TGTGCCAGCAGCGTAGAGGACACTTCCCGGGGGCAGTTCTTC. Translated, it gives CASSVEDTSRGQFF. The entire variable domain, with the rest obtained from reference TRBV9 and TRBJ2-1, is as follows: DSGVTQTPKHLITATGQRVTLRCSPRSGDLSVYWYQQSLDQGLQFLIQYYNGEERAKGNILERFSAQQFPDLHSELNLSSLELGDSALYFCASSVEDTSRGQFFGPGTRLTVL.

The rearrangement joins TRBV7-3 to TRBJ2-2; the match to TRBD2 covers 10 bases. With V trimmed by 8 bases and J by 5 bases, 11 bases remained unmatched. This CDR3 has 16 residues. Germline values: CDR1 SGHTA, CDR2 FQGTGA. The CDR3 loop reads CASGGAGLARTGELFF. CDR3 coding DNA: TGTGCCAGCGGAGGGGCGGGACTAGCGAGGACCGGGGAGCTGTTTTTT.